Shown below are 20 T cell receptor beta chains from a single sample sequenced in a study of blood T cell repertoires in COVID-19. TCRdb keeps only in-frame clones here, not all; method: immunoSEQ multiplex PCR. The table has approximately 71,000 clones, over 75% seen once; the top ten hold just over 5%. The sequenced material came from peripheral blood. The source is a human donor in a cohort sampled during active COVID-19.

The rearrangement links TRBV6-1 to TRBJ1-1, with 11 bases fitting TRBD1. J lost 3 bases, V lost 2 bases, and 5 bases had no gene match. CDR3 length: 16 amino acids. Germline assignment: CDR1 MNHNS and CDR2 SASEGT. The CDR3 spells CASSETPGQGDTEAFF. The CDR3 bases are TGTGCCAGCAGTGAAACCCCGGGACAGGGGGACACTGAAGCTTTCTTT.

In its sample, this clone was seen a few times. J is TRBJ1-3 and V is TRBV7-3; possible D gene TRBD1, 5 bases. CDR3 length: 16 residues. Germline V gene lookup returns CDR1 SGHTA and CDR2 FQGTGA. Trimming pared 5 bases from V and 2 bases from J, leaving 16 bases between. CDR3 sequence reads: CASSQGPLRAGNTIYF. In nucleotides, the CDR3 is TGTGCCAGCAGCCAAGGACCCCTCAGGGCTGGAAACACCATATATTTT.

This sequence joins TRBV5-1 and TRBJ2-3, with 7 bases lining up with TRBD1. J gave up 2 bases and V 3 bases, and 6 bases lay outside the gene matches. The germline CDR1 and CDR2 sequences are SGHRS and YFSETQ. This CDR3 contains 15 residues. CDR3 DNA sequence: TGCGCCAGCAGCTCACAGGGGAGACACACAGATACGCAGTATTTT. Its protein product is CASSSQGRHTDTQYF. The full variable domain, completed using reference TRBV5-1 and TRBJ2-3, is KAGVTQTPRYLIKTRGQQVTLSCSPISGHRSVSWYQQTPGQGLQFLFEYFSETQRNKGNFPGRFSGRQFSNSRSEMNVSTLELGDSALYLCASSSQGRHTDTQYFGPGTRLTVL.

The chain links TRBV2 to TRBJ1-5; no firm D call. With 1 base removed from V and 0 bases from J, the gap between germline ends came to 10 bases. Germline V gene lookup returns CDR1 SNHLY and CDR2 FYNNEI. The CDR3 contains 16 residues. The CDR3 reads CASSEGALGSNQPQHF. In DNA form, the CDR3 reads TGTGCCAGCAGTGAAGGGGCGCTGGGTAGCAATCAGCCCCAGCATTTT. The variable domain in full, completed from reference TRBV2 and TRBJ1-5, reads EPEVTQTPSHQVTQMGQEVILRCVPISNHLYFYWYRQILGQKVEFLVSFYNNEISEKSEIFDDQFSVERPDGSNFTLKIRSTKLEDSAMYFCASSEGALGSNQPQHFGDGTRLSIL.

This chain connects TRBV5-8 to TRBJ1-5; 8 bases are shared with TRBD1. V was clipped by 1 base and J by 7 bases; unmatched bases: 10. This CDR3 has 16 residues. The germline gives CDR1 SGHTS, CDR2 YDEGEE. The CDR3 here is CASSLQTGGQRQPQHF. The CDR3 DNA reads TGTGCCAGCAGCTTGCAAACAGGGGGACAACGACAGCCCCAGCATTTT.

The V and J genes are TRBV2 and TRBJ1-2; the D is unclear. Germline CDR1 reads SNHLY; CDR2 reads FYNNEI. V was clipped by 6 bases and J by 2 bases, with 10 bases between them. The CDR3 is made up of 13 amino acids. For the CDR3, the DNA is TGTGCCAGCAGCCTGACACCCAACTATGGCTACACCTTC. Protein sequence: CASSLTPNYGYTF.

This chain uses TRBV30 with TRBJ2-5, with a weak D call TRBD2 (6 bases). The CDR3 extends over 12 amino acids. Germline CDR1 reads GTSNPN; CDR2 reads SVGIG (reference sequence). Deletions cut 5 bases from V and 1 base from J, with 8 bases between. Written as DNA, the CDR3 is TGTGCCTGGCGGGACTTCCAAGAGACCCAGTACTTC. Its translation is CAWRDFQETQYF.

The V call is TRBV4-1, the J call TRBJ1-1, with TRBD1 as a possible D gene (5 bases). The CDR3 is 14 residues long. Germline CDR1 is MGHRA and CDR2 is YSYEKL. V was clipped by 7 bases and J by 3 bases, with 15 bases between them. CDR3 nucleotides: TGCGCCAGCACCCTGACAGAATTGGACACTGAAGCTTTCTTT. This sequence encodes CASTLTELDTEAFF.

The rearrangement joins TRBV3-1 (or the pseudogene TRBV3-2) to TRBJ2-1, with 7 positions matching TRBD2. The trim removed 1 base at V and 2 bases at J, leaving 5 bases unmatched. Germline CDR1 and CDR2: LGHDT and YNNKEL (reference sequence). CDR3 size: 16 residues. In DNA, the CDR3 is TGTGCCAGCAGCCAAGTTACGGGAGGCGCCTACAATGAGCAGTTCTTC. Its translation is CASSQVTGGAYNEQFF.

The chain couples TRBV7-9 to TRBJ2-7; 10 bases map to TRBD1. V lost 5 bases, J lost 2 bases, and 3 bases stayed unmatched. Per germline, CDR1 SEHNR and CDR2 FQNEAQ (reference sequence). The length of the CDR3 is 14 residues. The CDR3 coding sequence is TGTGCCAGCAGCCCGGGACAGGGGCCCTACGAGCAGTACTTC. This gives the protein CASSPGQGPYEQYF.

The chain combines TRBV29-1 with TRBJ2-3; TRBD1 is a possible D gene (6 bases). The CDR3 runs to 14 residues. Trimming took 4 bases from V and 0 from J, leaving 11 bases between them. Germline values: CDR1 SQVTM, CDR2 ANQGSEA. For the CDR3, the DNA is TGCAGCGTTGTCGGCAGGGGAAGCACAGATACGCAGTATTTT. It codes for CSVVGRGSTDTQYF.

The V call is TRBV5-6, the J call TRBJ2-5; TRBD2 agrees at 10 bases. The CDR3 runs 14 residues. Trimming at V came to 2 bases and at J to 4 bases, leaving 2 bases not matched to a gene. Germline CDR1 and CDR2: SGHDT and YYEEEE. Here the CDR3 DNA reads TGTGCCAGCAGCTTTATAGCGGGGGGAGAGACCCAGTACTTC. Encoded protein: CASSFIAGGETQYF.

A single count supports this clone. The rearrangement joins TRBV28 to TRBJ1-6, with 8 bases lining up with TRBD1. CDR3 size: 18 residues. Germline V lookup: CDR1 MDHEN, CDR2 SYDVKM. The junction had 8 bases not matched to a gene; V was cut back by 2 bases and J by 2 bases. The CDR3 is CASSLILGTGPYNSPLHF. CDR3 DNA sequence: TGTGCCAGCAGTTTAATTTTGGGGACAGGACCCTATAATTCACCCCTCCACTTT.

This chain connects TRBV28 to TRBJ1-1, with D maybe TRBD1 (5 bases). Germline V gives CDR1 MDHEN, CDR2 SYDVKM. This CDR3 region has 14 residues. V lost 2 bases to trimming and J lost 4 bases, with 11 bases between them. In nucleotides, the CDR3 is TGTGCCAGCAGTTTAACAGGAAGGGGCACTGAAGCTTTCTTT. It specifies CASSLTGRGTEAFF.

The gene calls are TRBV12-5 and TRBJ2-7; 7 bases fit TRBD2. Germline lookup yields CDR1 LGHNT and CDR2 FRNRAP. V was pared by 3 bases and J by 3 bases, with 5 bases of the junction left unmatched. This CDR3 spans 14 amino acids. As DNA, the CDR3 is TGTGCTAGTGGTTTAGCGGGAAGGGTCTACGAGCAGTACTTC. It encodes CASGLAGRVYEQYF.

This chain connects TRBV5-1 to TRBJ1-2, with 8 nucleotides matching TRBD1. CDR3 length: 14 residues. Germline V gene data show CDR1 as SGHRS and CDR2 as YFSETQ. V lost 0 bases, J lost 4 bases, and 2 bases stayed unmatched. The CDR3 is CASSLEQGGYGYTF. The CDR3 coding sequence is TGCGCCAGCAGCTTGGAACAGGGGGGCTATGGCTACACCTTC.

This clone was seen just once. The rearrangement uses TRBV10-3 and TRBJ1-5; 9 bases match TRBD1. Germline assignment: CDR1 ENHRY and CDR2 SYGVKD. There are 15 residues in the CDR3. J lost 4 bases, V lost 6 bases, and 7 bases had no gene match. CDR3: CAISGDREWNQPQHF. DNA of the CDR3: TGTGCCATCAGCGGGGACAGGGAGTGGAATCAGCCCCAGCATTTT.

V usage is TRBV7-7 and J usage is TRBJ2-7, with D possibly matching TRBD1 (6 bases). Germline CDR1 is SSHAT and CDR2 is FNYEAQ (reference sequence). The CDR3 consists of 15 residues. V was cut by 1 base and J by 5 bases, with 15 bases left in between. The CDR3 DNA is TGTGCCAGCAGCTTAGTACCGGGACAAGTAGACGAGCAGTACTTC. Amino acids: CASSLVPGQVDEQYF.

This chain joins TRBV7-2 and TRBJ2-1; 9 bases agree with TRBD1. The germline CDR1 and CDR2 sequences are SGHTA and FQGNSA. This CDR3 contains 15 residues. The J segment lost 1 base and the V segment lost 5 bases, leaving 3 bases of the junction unmatched. This CDR3 reads CASSKDRGSYNEQFF. The CDR3 nucleotides are TGTGCCAGCAGCAAAGACAGGGGGTCCTACAATGAGCAGTTCTTC.

The chain couples TRBV7-3 to TRBJ2-3; D possibly corresponds to TRBD2 (6 bases). Germline V gives CDR1 SGHTA, CDR2 FQGTGA. Trimming left V 2 bases short and J 4 bases short, with 10 bases between. The CDR3 extends over 14 amino acids. CDR3 bases: TGTGCCAGCAGCTTAGGTGGGGGGTCAGATACGCAGTATTTT. Translated, it gives CASSLGGGSDTQYF.